This TCR beta chain was found in a study of OX40 agonist ivuxolimab in advanced cancers. Study-level information: Patients were given ivuxolimab, an antibody that agonizes OX40 (CD134). Eligibility rules accepted prior anti-PD-1, anti-PD-L1 or anti-CTLA-4 therapy, and around 40% had some. Partial response was recorded in three patients: one hepatocellular carcinoma and two cutaneous melanoma cases.

J lost 4 bases, V lost 5 bases, and 10 bases had no gene match. The CDR3 spans 17 residues. From germline, CDR1 is SGHAT and CDR2 FQDESV (reference sequence). Whole-study results and caveats: Patients who responded partially at 0.1-3.0 mg/kg showed clonal expansion ranking among the lowest.

Libraries were prepared by immunoSEQ multiplex PCR; TCRdb keeps only in-frame clonotypes and omits some of them. The sample includes 65,000 to 80,000 clones, around 86% of them seen just once. Comments on this clone: Antigen unknown.

The TCR originated in an adult with an advanced solid tumor such as melanoma, head and neck, liver or kidney cancer. This chain links TRBV11-1 with TRBJ2-3; TRBD2 matches at 12 bases. This sample comprised CD4+ or CD8+ T cells sorted from blood, obtained in a trial of the OX40 agonist ivuxolimab. CDR3 in amino acids: CASSRLKTSGSADTQYF. The CDR3 coding sequence is TGTGCCAGCAGCCGCCTAAAGACTAGCGGGAGTGCAGATACGCAGTATTTT.